This T cell receptor beta chain appears in the sequencing data of a study of cytomegalovirus exposure and HLA in healthy donors. Study details: The roughly 110 validation repertoires used the same platform as the 650 to 850 first-cohort repertoires, a later analysis reported. Study-level results: The study put 150 or so TCR beta chains on its list as cytomegalovirus-associated.

Method: immunoSEQ multiplex PCR; TCRdb's copy keeps in-frame clones and lacks some. The profile shows around 54,000 clones, about nine tenths of them singletons. Comment on this clone: Its specificity is not known.

This CDR3 spans 15 amino acids. Per germline, CDR1 KGHSH and CDR2 LQKENI. Trimming removed 4 bases from V and 8 bases from J; junction bases left unmatched: 8. The sequence was collected from a young woman in good health and CMV-seropositive. Sequencing used PBMCs. The chain couples TRBV18 to TRBJ1-1; 12 nucleotides align to TRBD1. The CDR3 loop reads CASSLNTGTGGEAFF. CDR3 DNA sequence: TGTGCCAGCTCACTCAATACCGGGACAGGGGGCGAAGCTTTCTTT.